Listed below are T cell receptor beta chains from one sample, sequenced in a study of PD-1 blockade in classical Hodgkin lymphoma. Profiled with immunoSEQ multiplex PCR; TCRdb holds only in-frame clones, not every one. The sample lists 15,000 to 20,000 clones; about 90% were seen once. The specimen was CD4+ T cells from blood. All receptors derive from a human donor with classical Hodgkin lymphoma. CDR3s include the opening cysteine and the closing phenylalanine or tryptophan. D genes are given only for firm matches. Clone size is not always given. Where it is, it says once, few, many or a class for expanded clones.

17,TRBV9,NA,TRBJ2-3,TRBD2,TGTGCCAGCAGCGTAGATGTGGGAGGGTATCAGTCGGATACGCAGTATTTT,CASSVDVGGYQSDTQYF
14,TRBV6-5,NA,TRBJ1-6,NA,TGTGCCAGCGGCCCTGTCTCCTATAATTCACCCCTCCACTTT,CASGPVSYNSPLHF
13,TRBV7-8,once,TRBJ1-2,TRBD1,TGTGCCAGCAGCTCCAGACAGGGTCGGGGCTACACCTTC,CASSSRQGRGYTF
15,TRBV28,NA,TRBJ1-5,NA,TGTGCCAGCAGTTTCTCGAGGGGCGCAGGTCAGCCCCAGCATTTT,CASSFSRGAGQPQHF
17,TRBV4-1,NA,TRBJ2-3,TRBD1,TGCGCCAGCAGCCAATCCAAGACAGGGGTCCTGGCAGATACGCAGTATTTT,CASSQSKTGVLADTQYF
11,TRBV29-1,NA,TRBJ2-7,NA,TGCAGCGTCACAGGGACCTACGAGCAGTACTTC,CSVTGTYEQYF
15,TRBV9,NA,TRBJ2-5,NA,TGTGCCAGTACCCCGGGACTCCAACCTCGACAGACCCAGTACTTC,CASTPGLQPRQTQYF
12,TRBV30,NA,TRBJ2-7,NA,TGTGCCTGGAGGGGATTAACCTACGAGCAGTACTTC,CAWRGLTYEQYF
10,TRBV30,NA,TRBJ2-7,NA,TGTGCCTGGGGCTCCTACGAGCAGTACTTC,CAWGSYEQYF
13,TRBV7-3,NA,TRBJ2-1,NA,TGTGCCAGCACCTGGACCCCCGGTAATGAGCAGTTCTTC,CASTWTPGNEQFF
15,TRBV18,NA,TRBJ2-1,TRBD2,TGTGCCAGCTCACCAAAAGGCGGGGGTGATAATGAGCAGTTCTTC,CASSPKGGGDNEQFF
16,TRBV7-2,NA,TRBJ1-3,TRBD1,TGTGCCAGCAGCTCAAATCCAGGGGGCTCTGGAAACACCATATATTTT,CASSSNPGGSGNTIYF
15,TRBV28,once,TRBJ2-7,NA,TGTGCCAGCAGTTCTACGGACAGAATTTCCTACGAGCAGTACTTC,CASSSTDRISYEQYF
17,TRBV4-1,NA,TRBJ2-3,TRBD2,TGCGCCAGCAGCCAGTCGGGACTAGCGGGAGCTGGGGATACGCAGTATTTT,CASSQSGLAGAGDTQYF
15,TRBV29-1,NA,TRBJ2-7,TRBD2,TGCAGCGCAAAACCGGGACTAGCGGGAGGGTACGAGCAGTACTTC,CSAKPGLAGGYEQYF
11,TRBV6-5,NA,TRBJ2-7,NA,TGTGCCAGCAGAAAAGACGTCGAGCAGTACTTC,CASRKDVEQYF
13,TRBV4-2,NA,TRBJ1-1,TRBD1,TGTGCCAGCAGCCGGGACAGGAACACTGAAGCTTTCTTT,CASSRDRNTEAFF
14,TRBV28,NA,TRBJ2-6,NA,TGTGCCAGCCTACAGGGCTCTGGGGCCAACGTCCTGACTTTC,CASLQGSGANVLTF
15,TRBV7-2,NA,TRBJ2-1,NA,TGTGCCAGCAGCGGAAAGGGACTGCCGGGCAATGAGCAGTTCTTC,CASSGKGLPGNEQFF
12,TRBV25-1,NA,TRBJ1-2,NA,TGTGCCTCCACCGGGACCCCGTATGGCTACACCTTC,CASTGTPYGYTF
15,TRBV2,NA,TRBJ1-2,NA,TGTGCCAGCTCCGCCCTTGTCCAGGGTCCCTATGGCTACACCTTC,CASSALVQGPYGYTF
15,TRBV4-2,NA,TRBJ2-7,TRBD2,TGTGCCAGCAGCCCACGACTAGCGGGAGAGGGGGAGCAGTACTTC,CASSPRLAGEGEQYF
13,TRBV30,NA,TRBJ2-5,TRBD1,TGTGCCTGGAGTGGGGACAGGGGCGAGACCCAGTACTTC,CAWSGDRGETQYF
15,TRBV7-8,NA,TRBJ2-7,TRBD1,TGTGCCAGCAGCCTCGGACAGGGGGCCACATACGAGCAGTACTTC,CASSLGQGATYEQYF
14,TRBV5-1,NA,TRBJ2-2,NA,TGCGCCAGCAGCTTGACAGGAAACACCGGGGAGCTGTTTTTT,CASSLTGNTGELFF
15,TRBV18,NA,TRBJ1-4,NA,TGTGCCAGCTCACCTCGGGAAGGCTATAATGAAAAACTGTTTTTT,CASSPREGYNEKLFF
19,TRBV12-5,NA,TRBJ1-4,NA,TGTGCTAGTGGTTTGCAACGGGTTGGAATACTTGCAACTAATGAAAAACTGTTTTTT,CASGLQRVGILATNEKLFF
15,TRBV25-1,NA,TRBJ2-5,TRBD1,TGTGCCAGCACTACGGCGGACAGGGGGGGAGAGACCCAGTACTTC,CASTTADRGGETQYF
16,TRBV5-1,NA,TRBJ2-7,TRBD2,TGCGCCAGCAGCTTGGCCCCGGCGGGAGGATCAGGCGAGCAGTACTTC,CASSLAPAGGSGEQYF
13,TRBV6-4,NA,TRBJ1-5,NA,TGTGCCAGCAGTGAGGGGGCTGGGCAGCCCCAGCATTTT,CASSEGAGQPQHF
12,TRBV30,NA,TRBJ2-7,TRBD1,TGTGCCTGGAACTGGGACAGCTACGAGCAGTACTTC,CAWNWDSYEQYF
15,TRBV30,NA,TRBJ2-5,TRBD2,TGTGCCTGGAGTGCGGGACTAGCGGGAGTAGAGACCCAGTACTTC,CAWSAGLAGVETQYF
13,TRBV27,NA,TRBJ2-5,NA,TGTGCCAGCAGTTCACAGGGGAGGGAGACCCAGTACTTC,CASSSQGRETQYF
14,TRBV7-2,NA,TRBJ1-2,NA,TGTGCCAGCAGCTTACTAGGGGATTACTATGGCTACACCTTC,CASSLLGDYYGYTF
13,TRBV18,NA,TRBJ2-6,NA,TGTGCCAGCTCCCTCTCTGGGGCCAACGTCCTGACTTTC,CASSLSGANVLTF
16,TRBV11-3,NA,TRBJ2-3,TRBD2,TGTGCCAGCAGCACCGGGACTAGCGGGAGTACAGATACGCAGTATTTT,CASSTGTSGSTDTQYF
15,TRBV6-4,NA,TRBJ2-3,NA,TGTGCCAGCAGTGAATCCGGGGCCGGCACAGATACGCAGTATTTT,CASSESGAGTDTQYF
13,TRBV10-1,NA,TRBJ2-1,NA,TGCGCCAGCAGTGACCAGGGCTACAATGAGCAGTTCTTC,CASSDQGYNEQFF
12,TRBV29-1,few,TRBJ1-1,NA,TGCAGCGTGACCCCCTTCGGCGCTGAAGCTTTCTTT,CSVTPFGAEAFF
17,TRBV5-6,NA,TRBJ2-3,TRBD2,TGTGCCAGCAGCTTAACACTACTAGCGGGAGCAGCAGATACGCAGTATTTT,CASSLTLLAGAADTQYF
16,TRBV27,NA,TRBJ2-3,TRBD2,TGTGCCAGCAGTTCAGTAGCGGGAGGGGGCACAGATACGCAGTATTTT,CASSSVAGGGTDTQYF
11,TRBV20-1,NA,TRBJ2-1,TRBD2,TGCAGTGCTACCGGACTAGACCAGCAGTTCTTC,CSATGLDQQFF
14,TRBV15,NA,TRBJ2-7,NA,TGTGCCACCAGCAATGACAGAGGATTCTACGAGCAGTACTTC,CATSNDRGFYEQYF
14,TRBV19,NA,TRBJ1-1,NA,TGTGCCAGTAGTATTCGGATGGATGTGACTGAAGCTTTCTTT,CASSIRMDVTEAFF
15,TRBV15,NA,TRBJ2-1,TRBD2,TGTGCCACCAGCACAACTAGCGGGAGCATCGATGAGCAGTTCTTC,CATSTTSGSIDEQFF
16,TRBV9,NA,TRBJ2-4,NA,TGTGCCAGCAGCCACCCGTCGGTCCCCCTCTTTAACATTCAGTACTTC,CASSHPSVPLFNIQYF
19,TRBV4-1,NA,TRBJ1-5,TRBD1,TGCGCCAGCAGCCAATCTGGGGGACAGGCCTTAAGCGGCAATCAGCCCCAGCATTTT,CASSQSGGQALSGNQPQHF
16,TRBV5-1,NA,TRBJ2-1,TRBD2,TGCGCCAGCAGCTTGGGGGGGACTAGCGGATACAATGAGCAGTTCTTC,CASSLGGTSGYNEQFF
11,TRBV6-5,NA,TRBJ2-1,NA,TGTGCCAGCAGGACTTATGATGAGCAGTTCTTC,CASRTYDEQFF
14,TRBV10-3,once,TRBJ1-2,TRBD1,TGTGCCATCAGTGGGACAGGGGTGGACTATGGCTACACCTTC,CAISGTGVDYGYTF
13,TRBV10-3,NA,TRBJ2-1,TRBD2,TGTGCCATCAGTGGGACTAGCGAGGGTGAGCAGTTCTTC,CAISGTSEGEQFF
18,TRBV5-1,NA,TRBJ2-1,NA,TGCGCCAGCAGCTTGAGGCCAGGGGTGGCTGTGGGTTACAATGAGCAGTTCTTC,CASSLRPGVAVGYNEQFF